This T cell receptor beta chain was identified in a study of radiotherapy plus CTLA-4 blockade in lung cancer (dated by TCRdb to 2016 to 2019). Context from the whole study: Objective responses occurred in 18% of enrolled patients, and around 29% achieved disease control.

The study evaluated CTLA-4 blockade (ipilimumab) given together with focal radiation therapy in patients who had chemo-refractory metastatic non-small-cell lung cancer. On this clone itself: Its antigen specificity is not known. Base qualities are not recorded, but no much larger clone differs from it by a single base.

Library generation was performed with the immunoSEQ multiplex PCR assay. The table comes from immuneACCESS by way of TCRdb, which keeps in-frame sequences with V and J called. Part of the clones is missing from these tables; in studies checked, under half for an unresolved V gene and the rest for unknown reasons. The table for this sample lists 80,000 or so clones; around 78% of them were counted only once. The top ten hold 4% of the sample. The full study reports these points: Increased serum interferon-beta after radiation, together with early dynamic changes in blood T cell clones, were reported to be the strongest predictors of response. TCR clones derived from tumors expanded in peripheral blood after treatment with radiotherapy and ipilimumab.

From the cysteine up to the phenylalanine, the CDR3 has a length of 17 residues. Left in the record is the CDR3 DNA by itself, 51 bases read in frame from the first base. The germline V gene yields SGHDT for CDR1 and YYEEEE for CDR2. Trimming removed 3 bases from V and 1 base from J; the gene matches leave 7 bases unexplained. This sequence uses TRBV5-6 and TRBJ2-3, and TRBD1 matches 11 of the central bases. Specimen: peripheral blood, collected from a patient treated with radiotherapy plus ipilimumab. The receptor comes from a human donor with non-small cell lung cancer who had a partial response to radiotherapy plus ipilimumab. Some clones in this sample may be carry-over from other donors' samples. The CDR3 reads CASSSGQGAVGTDTQYF. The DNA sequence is TGTGCCAGCAGCTCAGGACAGGGGGCAGTGGGCACAGATACGCAGTATTTT.